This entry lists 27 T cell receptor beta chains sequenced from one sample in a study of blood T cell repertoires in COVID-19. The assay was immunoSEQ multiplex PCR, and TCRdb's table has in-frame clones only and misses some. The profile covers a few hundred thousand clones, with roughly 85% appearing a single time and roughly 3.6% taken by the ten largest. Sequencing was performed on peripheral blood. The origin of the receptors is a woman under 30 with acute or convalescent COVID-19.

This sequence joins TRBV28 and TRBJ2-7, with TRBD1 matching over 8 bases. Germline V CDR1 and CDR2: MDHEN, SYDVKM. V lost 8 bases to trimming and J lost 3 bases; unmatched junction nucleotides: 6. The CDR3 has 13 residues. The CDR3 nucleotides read TGTGCCAGCGAAAGACAGGGGATCTACGAGCAGTACTTC. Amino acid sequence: CASERQGIYEQYF.

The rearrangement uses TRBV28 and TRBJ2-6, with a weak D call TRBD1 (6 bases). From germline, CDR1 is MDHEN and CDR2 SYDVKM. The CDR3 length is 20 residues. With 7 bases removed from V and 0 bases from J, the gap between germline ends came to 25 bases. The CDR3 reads CASKTRVGQSSVSGANVLTF. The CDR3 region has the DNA TGTGCCAGCAAAACGCGGGTCGGACAGAGTTCTGTCTCTGGGGCCAACGTCCTGACTTTC. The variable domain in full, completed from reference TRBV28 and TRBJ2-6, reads DVKVTQSSRYLVKRTGEKVFLECVQDMDHENMFWYRQDPGLGLRLIYFSYDVKMKEKGDIPEGYSVSREKKERFSLILESASTNQTSMYLCASKTRVGQSSVSGANVLTFGAGSRLTVL.

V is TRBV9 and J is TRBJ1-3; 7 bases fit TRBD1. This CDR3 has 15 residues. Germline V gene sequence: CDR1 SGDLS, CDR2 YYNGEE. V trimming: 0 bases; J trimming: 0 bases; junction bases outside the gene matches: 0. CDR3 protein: CASSVGDSSGNTIYF. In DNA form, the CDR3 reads TGTGCCAGCAGCGTAGGGGACAGCTCTGGAAACACCATATATTTT.

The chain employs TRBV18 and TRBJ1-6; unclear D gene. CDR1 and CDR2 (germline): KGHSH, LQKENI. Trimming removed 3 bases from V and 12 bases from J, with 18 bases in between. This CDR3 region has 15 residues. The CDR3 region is CASSPREVVSLPLHF. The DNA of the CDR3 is TGTGCCAGCTCACCGAGAGAGGTAGTTAGTTTACCCCTCCACTTT.

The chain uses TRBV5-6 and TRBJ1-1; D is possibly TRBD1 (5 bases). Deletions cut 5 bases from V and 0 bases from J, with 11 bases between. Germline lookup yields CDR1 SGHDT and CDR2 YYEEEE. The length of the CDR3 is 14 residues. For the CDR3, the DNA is TGTGCCAGCAGTACTACGACAGTGAACACTGAAGCTTTCTTT. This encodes CASSTTTVNTEAFF.

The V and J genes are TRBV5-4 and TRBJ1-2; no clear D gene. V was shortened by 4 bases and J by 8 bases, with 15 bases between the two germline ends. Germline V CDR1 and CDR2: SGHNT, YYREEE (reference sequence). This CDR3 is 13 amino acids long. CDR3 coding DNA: TGTGCCAGCAGCAAAAAAGCGGGATTCGGCTACACCTTC. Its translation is CASSKKAGFGYTF.

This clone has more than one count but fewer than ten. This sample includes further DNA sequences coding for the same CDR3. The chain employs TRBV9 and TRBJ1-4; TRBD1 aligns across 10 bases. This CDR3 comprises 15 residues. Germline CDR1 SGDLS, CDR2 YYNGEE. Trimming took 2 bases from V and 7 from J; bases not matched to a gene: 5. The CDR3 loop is CASSVSGTGVEKLFF. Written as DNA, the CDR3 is TGTGCCAGCAGCGTGTCCGGGACAGGGGTTGAAAAACTGTTTTTT.

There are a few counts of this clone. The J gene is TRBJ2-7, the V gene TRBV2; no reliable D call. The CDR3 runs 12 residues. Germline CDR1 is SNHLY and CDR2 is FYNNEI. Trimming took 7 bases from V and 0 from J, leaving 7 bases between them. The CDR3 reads CASTRVSYEQYF. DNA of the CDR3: TGTGCCAGCACTCGCGTCTCCTACGAGCAGTACTTC. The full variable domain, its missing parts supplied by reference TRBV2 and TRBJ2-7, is EPEVTQTPSHQVTQMGQEVILRCVPISNHLYFYWYRQILGQKVEFLVSFYNNEISEKSEIFDDQFSVERPDGSNFTLKIRSTKLEDSAMYFCASTRVSYEQYFGPGTRLTVT.

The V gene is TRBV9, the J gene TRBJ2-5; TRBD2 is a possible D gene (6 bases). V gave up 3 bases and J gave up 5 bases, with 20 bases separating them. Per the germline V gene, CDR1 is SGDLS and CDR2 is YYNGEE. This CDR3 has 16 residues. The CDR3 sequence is CASSAAGTPLFETQYF. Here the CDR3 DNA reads TGTGCCAGCAGCGCCGCCGGGACTCCCCTTTTCGAGACCCAGTACTTC.

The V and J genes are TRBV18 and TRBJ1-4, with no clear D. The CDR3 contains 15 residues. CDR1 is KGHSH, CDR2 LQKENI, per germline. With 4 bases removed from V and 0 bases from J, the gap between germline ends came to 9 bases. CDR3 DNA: TGTGCCAGCTCACGCGGCAATCCAACTAATGAAAAACTGTTTTTT. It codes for CASSRGNPTNEKLFF.

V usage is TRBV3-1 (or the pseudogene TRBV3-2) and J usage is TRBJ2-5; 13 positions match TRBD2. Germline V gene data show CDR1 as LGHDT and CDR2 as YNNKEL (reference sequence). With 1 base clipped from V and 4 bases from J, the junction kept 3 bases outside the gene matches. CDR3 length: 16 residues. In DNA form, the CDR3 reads TGTGCCAGCAGCCAAGCCAGGACTAGCGGGAGAGAGACCCAGTACTTC. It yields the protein CASSQARTSGRETQYF.

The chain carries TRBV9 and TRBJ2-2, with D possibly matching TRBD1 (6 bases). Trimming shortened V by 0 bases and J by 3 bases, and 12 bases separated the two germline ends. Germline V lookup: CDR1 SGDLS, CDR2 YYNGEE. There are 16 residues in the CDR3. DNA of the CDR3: TGTGCCAGCAGCGTAGGTGCAGGGGCGGACACCGGGGAGCTGTTTTTT. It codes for CASSVGAGADTGELFF.

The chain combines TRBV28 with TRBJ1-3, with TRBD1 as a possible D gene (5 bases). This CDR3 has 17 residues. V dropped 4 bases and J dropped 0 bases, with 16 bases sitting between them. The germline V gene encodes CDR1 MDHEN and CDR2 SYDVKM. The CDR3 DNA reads TGTGCCAGCAGTTCTATAGTCCAGGGTCGCTCTGGAAACACCATATATTTT. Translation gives CASSSIVQGRSGNTIYF.

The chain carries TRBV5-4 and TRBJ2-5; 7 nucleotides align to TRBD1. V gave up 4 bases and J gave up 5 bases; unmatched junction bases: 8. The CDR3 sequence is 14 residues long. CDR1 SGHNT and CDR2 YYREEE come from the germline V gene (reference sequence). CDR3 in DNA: TGTGCCAGCAGCGCCCGACAGGGATTGGAGACCCAGTACTTC. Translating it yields CASSARQGLETQYF.

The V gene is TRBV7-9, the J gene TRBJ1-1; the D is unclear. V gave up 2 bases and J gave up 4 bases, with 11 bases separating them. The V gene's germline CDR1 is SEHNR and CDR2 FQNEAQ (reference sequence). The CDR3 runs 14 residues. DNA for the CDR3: TGTGCCAGCAGCTTAAGGAGGGTGTGCACTGAAGCTTTCTTT. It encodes CASSLRRVCTEAFF.

The CDR3 DNA follows: TGTGCCACATCGAGGGGGCTTAACACCGGGGAGCTGTTTTTT. Protein product: CATSRGLNTGELFF. The chain uses TRBV24-1 and TRBJ2-2; 7 nucleotides agree with TRBD1. The CDR3 has 14 residues. CDR1 KGHDR and CDR2 SFDVKD come from the germline V gene. J gave up 2 bases and V 10 bases, and 6 bases lay outside the gene matches.

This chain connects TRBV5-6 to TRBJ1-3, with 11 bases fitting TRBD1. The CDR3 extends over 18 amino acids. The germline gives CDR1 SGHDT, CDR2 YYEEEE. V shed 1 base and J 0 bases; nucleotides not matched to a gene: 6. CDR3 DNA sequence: TGTGCCAGCAGCTTGTTAGGGACAGGGGGTCGCTCTGGAAACACCATATATTTT. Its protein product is CASSLLGTGGRSGNTIYF.

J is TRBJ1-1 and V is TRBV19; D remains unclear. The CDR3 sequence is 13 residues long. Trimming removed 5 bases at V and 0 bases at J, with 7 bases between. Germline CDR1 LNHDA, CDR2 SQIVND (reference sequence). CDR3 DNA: TGTGCCAGTAGTGATGCGCTGAACACTGAAGCTTTCTTT. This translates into CASSDALNTEAFF. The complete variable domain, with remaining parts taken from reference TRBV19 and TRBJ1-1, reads DGGITQSPKYLFRKEGQNVTLSCEQNLNHDAMYWYRQDPGQGLRLIYYSQIVNDFQKGDIAEGYSVSREKKESFPLTVTSAQKNPTAFYLCASSDALNTEAFFGQGTRLTVV.

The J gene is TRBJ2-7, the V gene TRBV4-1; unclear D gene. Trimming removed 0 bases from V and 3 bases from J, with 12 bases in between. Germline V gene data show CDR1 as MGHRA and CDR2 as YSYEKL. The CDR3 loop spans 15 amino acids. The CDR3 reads CASSQDLGRYYEQYF. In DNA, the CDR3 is TGCGCCAGCAGCCAAGATCTGGGCAGATACTACGAGCAGTACTTC.

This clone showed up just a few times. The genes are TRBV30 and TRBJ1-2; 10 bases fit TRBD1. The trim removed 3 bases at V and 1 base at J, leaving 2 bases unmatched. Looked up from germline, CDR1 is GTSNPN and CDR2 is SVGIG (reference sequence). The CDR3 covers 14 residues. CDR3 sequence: CAWRRDRGNYGYTF. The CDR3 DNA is TGTGCCTGGAGAAGGGACAGGGGTAACTATGGCTACACCTTC. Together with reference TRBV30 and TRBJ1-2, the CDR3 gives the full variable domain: SQTIHQWPATLVQPVGSPLSLECTVEGTSNPNLYWYRQAAGRGLQLLFYSVGIGQISSEVPQNLSASRPQDRQFILSSKKLLLSDSGFYLCAWRRDRGNYGYTFGSGTRLTVV.

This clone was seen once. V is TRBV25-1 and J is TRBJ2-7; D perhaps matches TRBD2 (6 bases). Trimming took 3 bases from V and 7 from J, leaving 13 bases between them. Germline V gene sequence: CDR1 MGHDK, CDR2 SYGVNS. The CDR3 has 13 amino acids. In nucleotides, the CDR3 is TGTGCCAGCAGTGATTTAACGGCGGGGGAGCAGTACTTC. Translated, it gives CASSDLTAGEQYF.

CDR3 DNA sequence: TGTGCCAGTATCGGGGGGGGTTTGCAGCCCCAGCATTTT. Its protein product is CASIGGGLQPQHF. The chain uses TRBV19 and TRBJ1-5; D may be TRBD1 (5 bases). This CDR3 spans 13 amino acids. Trimming pared 7 bases from V and 7 bases from J, leaving 14 bases between. The germline gives CDR1 LNHDA, CDR2 SQIVND (reference sequence).

CDR3 region: CASSLGGSTINYGYTF. CDR3 in DNA: TGTGCCAGCAGCTTGGGGGGCTCCACGATTAACTATGGCTACACCTTC. The chain is built from TRBV5-4 and TRBJ1-2; tentatively, D is TRBD1 (5 bases). The CDR3 loop spans 16 amino acids. Germline V gives CDR1 SGHNT, CDR2 YYREEE (reference sequence). V shed 0 bases and J shed 1 base, with 13 bases lying between them.

In nucleotides, the CDR3 is TGCAGCGTTGGCTCTCCGGGTCCTACGCCGGCGGCTGAAGCTTTCTTT. Protein product: CSVGSPGPTPAAEAFF. The rearrangement links TRBV29-1 to TRBJ1-1; no reliable D call. Germline V CDR1 and CDR2: SQVTM, ANQGSEA. This CDR3 region has 16 residues. Trimming left V 4 bases short and J 6 bases short, with 24 bases between.

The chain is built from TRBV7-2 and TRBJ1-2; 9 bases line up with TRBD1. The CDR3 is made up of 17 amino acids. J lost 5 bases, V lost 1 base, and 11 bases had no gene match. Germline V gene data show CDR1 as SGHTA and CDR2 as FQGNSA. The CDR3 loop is CASSLDPFTGGGYGYTF. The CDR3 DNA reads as TGTGCCAGCAGCTTAGACCCATTTACAGGGGGCGGATATGGCTACACCTTC.

The CDR3 bases are TGTGCCAGCAGCGCGGGACAGGGGGCATACAATGAGCAGTTCTTC. Protein: CASSAGQGAYNEQFF. The chain employs TRBV9 and TRBJ2-1; TRBD1 aligns across 12 bases. The CDR3 loop spans 15 amino acids. CDR1 SGDLS and CDR2 YYNGEE come from the germline V gene. With V trimmed by 3 bases and J by 4 bases, 2 bases remained unmatched.

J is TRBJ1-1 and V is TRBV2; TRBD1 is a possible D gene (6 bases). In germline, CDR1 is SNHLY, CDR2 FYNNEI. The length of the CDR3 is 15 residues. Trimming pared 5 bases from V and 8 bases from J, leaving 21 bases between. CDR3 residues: CASSFERGGSREAFF. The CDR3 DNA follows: TGTGCCAGCAGTTTTGAGAGGGGGGGGTCGAGAGAAGCTTTCTTT.